These 20 T cell receptor beta chains originate from one sample sequenced in a study of T cell repertoires in cytomegalovirus infection. MiXCR was run by TCRdb on the reads, yielding one entry per CDR3 protein. Altogether approximately 250,000 distinct CDR3 sequences are present, roughly 10% being singletons, with the ten largest covering more than 13%. Sequences were obtained from PBMCs. The receptor source for this set is a human donor in good health (CMV status not recorded). Some clones in this sample may be carry-over from other donors' samples.

This clonotype was counted ten times or more. The chain is built from TRBV28 and TRBJ2-7; possibly TRBD1 for D (5 bases). This CDR3 has 14 amino acids. V lost 6 bases and J lost 2, with 14 bases in between. Germline CDR1 MDHEN, CDR2 SYDVKM. DNA for the CDR3: TGTGCCAGCAGCTTACAGGACGGAGCCTACGAGCAGTACTTC. Residues: CASSLQDGAYEQYF.

This clonotype has ten or more counts. The chain is built from TRBV18 and TRBJ1-6; 9 positions agree with TRBD1. Unmatched junction bases numbered 7, after V lost 2 bases and J lost 5 bases. CDR1 is KGHSH, CDR2 LQKENI, per germline. The CDR3 runs 17 residues. DNA for the CDR3: TGTGCCAGCTCACCAAGAGGACAGGGGACAAATAATTCACCCCTCCACTTT. Its translation: CASSPRGQGTNNSPLHF.

In this sample, this clonotype turned up many times. This sequence joins TRBV7-2 and TRBJ1-5; no clear D gene. The CDR3 consists of 14 residues. The V gene lost 7 bases and the J gene lost 1 base, with 11 bases spanning the gap. Germline V gene data show CDR1 as SGHTA and CDR2 as FQGNSA. CDR3 sequence (DNA): TGTGCCAGCACGAAGGGTTGGAGCAATCAGCCCCAGCATTTT. Its protein product is CASTKGWSNQPQHF.

This clonotype was picked up a small number of times. The V gene is TRBV5-1, the J gene TRBJ2-7, with a possible D match to TRBD1 (6 bases). Per germline, CDR1 SGHRS and CDR2 YFSETQ. Trimming stripped 4 bases from V and 3 bases from J, with 20 bases between. The CDR3 spans 16 residues. Here the CDR3 reads CASSRSDSFFNYEQYF. DNA for the CDR3: TGCGCCAGCAGCCGGTCGGACAGTTTCTTTAACTACGAGCAGTACTTC. Full variable domain (outside the CDR3, taken from reference TRBV5-1 and TRBJ2-7): KAGVTQTPRYLIKTRGQQVTLSCSPISGHRSVSWYQQTPGQGLQFLFEYFSETQRNKGNFPGRFSGRQFSNSRSEMNVSTLELGDSALYLCASSRSDSFFNYEQYFGPGTRLTVT.

This clonotype was counted only a few times. The V and J genes are TRBV29-1 and TRBJ2-1; no clear D gene. Between the trimmed V and J ends, which lost 7 bases and 1 base, there was a span of 14 bases. The CDR3 runs 14 residues. Per the germline V gene, CDR1 is SQVTM and CDR2 is ANQGSEA. CDR3 in amino acids: CSAATAFSYNEQFF. CDR3 DNA: TGCAGCGCTGCTACTGCGTTTTCCTACAATGAGCAGTTCTTC.

The rearrangement joins TRBV19 to TRBJ2-7; 10 nucleotides line up with TRBD1. The CDR3 sequence is 14 residues long. Germline-derived CDR1 and CDR2 are LNHDA and SQIVND (reference sequence). The ends lost 4 bases at V and 5 bases at J; junction bases unmatched: 5. CDR3 nucleotide sequence: TGTGCCAGTAGTAACCGAGGGACAGGGGACGAGCAGTACTTC. Protein: CASSNRGTGDEQYF.

This clonotype has ten or more counts. The chain couples TRBV7-8 to TRBJ2-4; D is uncertain. Germline CDR1 is SGHVS and CDR2 is FQNEAQ. V shed 5 bases and J shed 9 bases, with 17 bases lying between them. This CDR3 is built from 14 residues. DNA of the CDR3: TGTGCCAGCAGCCCACGCACAGAATCGCTCATTCAGTACTTC. It specifies CASSPRTESLIQYF.

This clonotype has a count of ten or more. The V gene is TRBV7-8, the J gene TRBJ1-2, with D hard to call. The CDR3 has 14 residues. Trimming removed 0 bases at V and 5 bases at J, with 10 bases between. Germline V lookup: CDR1 SGHVS, CDR2 FQNEAQ. The chain's CDR3 is CASSLASGLYGYTF. The CDR3 DNA reads as TGTGCCAGCAGCTTAGCCTCCGGATTATATGGCTACACCTTC.

At least ten counts were recorded for this clonotype. The chain couples TRBV7-2 to TRBJ2-7; a weak D match, TRBD2 (5 bases). There are 13 residues in the CDR3. Trimming pared 5 bases from V and 7 bases from J, leaving 15 bases between. The V gene's germline CDR1 is SGHTA and CDR2 FQGNSA. CDR3 loop: CASSLGIVLEQYF. Written as DNA, the CDR3 is TGTGCCAGCAGCCTCGGGATTGTCTTAGAGCAGTACTTC.

This clonotype was counted at least ten times. The rearrangement links TRBV7-2 to TRBJ1-3; 8 nucleotides align to TRBD1. The CDR3 is 14 residues long. V was clipped by 5 bases and J by 6 bases; unmatched bases: 6. Germline V lookup: CDR1 SGHTA, CDR2 FQGNSA. The CDR3 DNA sequence: TGTGCCAGCAGCCTAATCCAGGGGGCAAACACCATATATTTT. It encodes CASSLIQGANTIYF.

This clonotype was observed many times. The genes are TRBV2 and TRBJ1-5; TRBD1 matches at 8 bases. This CDR3 is built from 12 residues. In germline, CDR1 is SNHLY, CDR2 FYNNEI. The ends lost 6 bases at V and 9 bases at J; junction bases unmatched: 4. The CDR3 loop is CASRTGAGPQHF. The CDR3 DNA reads TGTGCCAGCAGGACAGGGGCCGGGCCCCAGCATTTT.

This clonotype was seen ten or more times. The rearrangement uses TRBV20-1 and TRBJ2-6; 8 bases are shared with TRBD2. Germline lookup yields CDR1 DFQATT and CDR2 SNEGSKA (reference sequence). J lost 2 bases, V lost 6 bases, and 9 bases had no gene match. This CDR3 is built from 16 residues. The CDR3 sequence: CSALGGAWTGANVLTF. The CDR3 DNA is TGCAGTGCCCTCGGGGGGGCATGGACTGGGGCCAACGTCCTGACTTTC.

The V gene is TRBV7-2, the J gene TRBJ2-3; 14 bases agree with TRBD2. V was pared by 5 bases and J by 2 bases, with 6 bases of the junction left unmatched. This CDR3 has 17 residues. Looked up from germline, CDR1 is SGHTA and CDR2 is FQGNSA. The CDR3 region has the DNA TGTGCCAGCAGCCCGGGACTAGCGGGGGCCTACACAGATACGCAGTATTTT. This sequence encodes CASSPGLAGAYTDTQYF. Filled out from reference TRBV7-2 and TRBJ2-3, the complete variable domain reads GAGVSQSPSNKVTEKGKDVELRCDPISGHTALYWYRQSLGQGLEFLIYFQGNSAPDKSGLPSDRFSAERTGGSVSTLTIQRTQQEDSAVYLCASSPGLAGAYTDTQYFGPGTRLTVL.

This clonotype was detected many times. V gene TRBV12-3 or TRBV12-4 combines with J gene TRBJ2-1; no reliable D call. The CDR3 is made up of 13 amino acids. Trimming took off 4 bases at V and 1 base at J, with 5 bases between the two ends. CDR3 in DNA: TGTGCCAGCAGTTCAAGTTCCTACAATGAGCAGTTCTTC. Its translation: CASSSSSYNEQFF.

This clonotype appeared many times. The chain combines TRBV27 with TRBJ2-7, with D tentatively TRBD2 (6 bases). The CDR3 consists of 14 residues. Germline assignment: CDR1 MNHEY and CDR2 SMNVEV (reference sequence). V was pared by 7 bases and J by 4 bases, with 17 bases between. CDR3 in amino acids: CASTPGSGLYEQYF. The CDR3 coding sequence is TGTGCCAGCACCCCCGGGAGCGGCCTATACGAGCAGTACTTC.

This clonotype was counted at least ten times. The chain has TRBV7-2 and TRBJ2-5; 8 bases are shared with TRBD2. The CDR3 has 13 residues. Germline V gives CDR1 SGHTA, CDR2 FQGNSA. Germline trimming cut 5 bases from V and 5 bases from J; bases unmatched to any gene: 4. CDR3 in DNA: TGTGCCAGCAGCCCGGGACTAGGCGAGACCCAGTACTTC. Translated: CASSPGLGETQYF.

This clonotype appeared many times. This chain links TRBV19 with TRBJ2-7, with TRBD2 identical over 9 bases. J was trimmed by 2 bases and V by 1 base; bases with no gene match: 3. This CDR3 spans 15 amino acids. The germline gives CDR1 LNHDA, CDR2 SQIVND (reference sequence). Here the CDR3 reads CASSIGLAGTYEQYF. The CDR3 bases are TGTGCCAGTAGTATAGGCCTAGCGGGGACCTACGAGCAGTACTTC.

This clonotype was recorded a few times. The chain combines TRBV30 with TRBJ1-1; 9 bases agree with TRBD1. The CDR3 length is 14 residues. Germline loops: CDR1 GTSNPN, CDR2 SVGIG (reference sequence). Germline trimming cut 7 bases from V and 4 bases from J; bases unmatched to any gene: 10. CDR3 DNA sequence: TGTGCCTCACCGGGACAGGGCTTGTCCACTGAAGCTTTCTTT. Its translation is CASPGQGLSTEAFF.

This clonotype has at least ten counts. The chain couples TRBV5-1 to TRBJ1-2; possible D gene TRBD1, 6 bases. The CDR3 loop spans 14 amino acids. In germline, CDR1 is SGHRS, CDR2 YFSETQ. The V end lost 7 bases, the J end lost 8 bases, and 21 bases lay between the germline ends. Here the CDR3 reads CASRNLPGVGGYTF. The CDR3, as DNA: TGCGCCAGCCGCAACCTTCCAGGGGTCGGAGGCTACACCTTC.

In its sample, this clonotype was seen many times. This chain uses TRBV7-2 with TRBJ2-3, with D possibly being TRBD1 (5 bases). V was trimmed by 3 bases and J by 0 bases, leaving 10 bases between them. The germline V gene has CDR1 SGHTA and CDR2 FQGNSA. The CDR3 consists of 15 residues. The CDR3 region has the DNA TGTGCCAGCAGCTTCAGACAGTCTAGCACAGATACGCAGTATTTT. As protein: CASSFRQSSTDTQYF. Full variable domain (rest looked up from reference TRBV7-2 and TRBJ2-3): GAGVSQSPSNKVTEKGKDVELRCDPISGHTALYWYRQSLGQGLEFLIYFQGNSAPDKSGLPSDRFSAERTGGSVSTLTIQRTQQEDSAVYLCASSFRQSSTDTQYFGPGTRLTVL.